This TCR beta chain appears in the sequencing data of a study of blood T cell repertoires in COVID-19. This table comes from immunoSEQ multiplex PCR, and its TCRdb copy is limited to in-frame clones, with some not included. Among hundreds of thousands of clones, around 84% were seen once, and the ten largest hold 1.5% to 2%. Remarks on this clone: A junction end diverges from the germline sequence, so it may reflect a read error.

In germline, CDR1 is SSHAT, CDR2 FNYEAQ (reference sequence). The CDR3 is made up of 14 amino acids. The clonotype originates from a man in his forties who had recovered from COVID-19. Sequenced: PBMCs or T cells enriched from blood (not recorded which). The V and J genes are TRBV7-7 and TRBJ2-1, with 8 positions matching TRBD1. This CDR3 reads CASSLEQGDNEQFF. CDR3 sequence (DNA): TGTGCTAGCAGCTTAGAACAGGGGGACAATGAGCAGTTCTTC.